This T cell receptor (beta chain) appears in the sequencing data of a study of CD8+ T cells in alopecia areata. Alopecia areata patients provided lesional scalp punch biopsies and peripheral blood, both collected for the study. Isolated RNA was reverse transcribed into cDNA used as the sequencing template. The assay was immunoSEQ multiplex PCR, and TCRdb's table has in-frame clones only and misses some. The table includes more than 200,000 clones, approximately 61% detected once. The CDR3 length is 15 residues. Trimming cost V 2 bases and J 8 bases, with 19 bases left between them. Germline V gives CDR1 GTSNPN, CDR2 SVGIG (reference sequence).

Sequenced material: CD4+ T cells sorted from blood, taken at week 0. The chain is built from TRBV30 and TRBJ2-4; D is perhaps TRBD1 (5 bases). This TCR was recovered from a human donor with alopecia areata. CDR3 in amino acids: CAWSLVQAAWDIQYF. Here the CDR3 DNA reads TGTGCCTGGAGTCTCGTACAGGCAGCATGGGACATTCAGTACTTC.